This T cell receptor (beta chain) comes out of a study of cytomegalovirus exposure and HLA in healthy donors. With respect to this clone: Its antigen is unidentified.

The V gene's germline CDR1 is LNHDA and CDR2 SQIVND (reference sequence). CDR3 size: 14 residues. V was clipped by 5 bases and J by 5 bases; unmatched bases: 6. Study observations and caveats: Common viral pathogens were later found to be apparently linked to several of the most significant clusters.

The PCR ran on 60 Vbeta and 13 Jbeta primers. This table comes from immunoSEQ multiplex PCR, and its TCRdb copy is limited to in-frame clones, with some not included. Found here are under 200,000 clones, approximately 77% of them singletons; the top ten hold 2% to 2.5%. The chain joins TRBV19 to TRBJ1-1; 9 bases align to TRBD1. This TCR was recovered from a man in his forties or fifties in good health and CMV-seropositive. The specimen was PBMCs. The CDR3 here is CASSLGTGMTEAFF. The CDR3 DNA sequence: TGTGCCAGTAGTCTCGGGACAGGGATGACTGAAGCTTTCTTT. Supplemented by reference TRBV19 and TRBJ1-1, the full variable domain reads DGGITQSPKYLFRKEGQNVTLSCEQNLNHDAMYWYRQDPGQGLRLIYYSQIVNDFQKGDIAEGYSVSREKKESFPLTVTSAQKNPTAFYLCASSLGTGMTEAFFGQGTRLTVV.